The T cell receptor (beta chain) under discussion was sequenced for a study of response to subunit inactivated influenza vaccine. Findings and limits, study-wide: Each seasonal influenza vaccination, the authors suggested, recruits few new T cells.

CDR3 length: 16 amino acids. V lost 1 base, J lost 0 bases, and 5 bases stayed unmatched. Looked up from germline, CDR1 is SGHTA and CDR2 is FQGNSA. Each CDR3 protein gets one entry after TCRdb re-called the RT-PCR reads with MiXCR. The sample has 500,000 to 550,000 distinct CDR3 sequences, less than 7.5% seen once. A few counts support this clonotype. Antigen: not known. The chain is built from TRBV7-2 and TRBJ1-2; 7 bases match TRBD1. The receptor's source is a man aged 45 to 75 who received an inactivated influenza vaccine. This sample comprised PBMCs from blood, obtained less than 30 months after vaccination. CDR3 DNA sequence: TGTGCCAGCAGCTTAGAGGGGGCACATCCTAACTATGGCTACACCTTC. This translates into CASSLEGAHPNYGYTF.